Listed here are 31 T cell receptor beta chains from one sample, sequenced in a study of cytomegalovirus exposure and HLA in healthy donors. The PCR contained 60 Vbeta and 13 Jbeta primers. Clones were read by immunoSEQ multiplex PCR, and TCRdb kept only the in-frame ones, dropping some. The sample consists of 170,000 or so clones, 77% of them appearing once. Sequenced input: PBMCs. The origin of the receptors is a woman under 40 in good health and CMV-seronegative.

The rearrangement joins TRBV5-1 to TRBJ2-5; 7 bases are a match to TRBD1. The better agreement between TRBJ2-7 and the DNA end casts doubt on the J call. CDR3 length: 14 residues. Germline V gene data show CDR1 as SGHRS and CDR2 as YFSETQ. Written as DNA, the CDR3 is TGCGCCAGCAGCTACCCGGGACAGAACTACGAGCAGTACTTC. It encodes CASSYPGQNYEQYF.

The genes are TRBV15 and TRBJ2-7; D remains unclear. With 0 bases removed from V and 3 bases from J, the gap between germline ends came to 6 bases. CDR3 length: 13 residues. Germline V gene sequence: CDR1 LNHNV, CDR2 YYDKDF (reference sequence). The CDR3 nucleotides are TGTGCCACCAGCAGAGATCGACTCTACGAGCAGTACTTC. It codes for CATSRDRLYEQYF.

V gene TRBV5-6 combines with J gene TRBJ2-1; 10 bases match TRBD2. The V segment lost 3 bases and the J segment 3 bases; nucleotides outside the gene matches: 6. The CDR3 extends over 16 amino acids. Germline V lookup: CDR1 SGHDT, CDR2 YYEEEE. The CDR3 region is CASSSSLAGFYNEQFF. As DNA, the CDR3 is TGTGCCAGCAGCTCCTCACTAGCGGGGTTCTACAATGAGCAGTTCTTC.

The chain recombines TRBV5-1 with TRBJ2-1; tentatively, D is TRBD2 (7 bases). The germline V and J ends were trimmed by 3 bases and 7 bases, with 20 bases remaining between them. The CDR3 loop spans 16 amino acids. Germline V CDR1 and CDR2: SGHRS, YFSETQ. The CDR3 sequence: CASSSGPGGPLNEQFF. The CDR3 bases are TGCGCCAGCAGCTCTGGTCCGGGGGGCCCCTTGAATGAGCAGTTCTTC.

This clone was seen more than once but under ten times. The CDR3 region is CASSVGDRGNEQYF. The CDR3, as DNA: TGTGCCAGCAGCGTGGGGGACAGGGGCAACGAGCAGTACTTC. V is TRBV9 and J is TRBJ2-7; 10 bases map to TRBD1. This CDR3 has 14 residues. Germline CDR1 and CDR2: SGDLS and YYNGEE. Unmatched junction bases numbered 4, after V lost 2 bases and J lost 5 bases.

The V and J genes are TRBV6-1 and TRBJ2-1; no clear D gene. Germline lookup yields CDR1 MNHNS and CDR2 SASEGT. The CDR3 is 13 amino acids. V lost 8 bases and J lost 0, with 8 bases in between. The CDR3 is CASEASSYNEQFF. The CDR3 DNA reads as TGTGCCAGCGAGGCAAGCTCCTACAATGAGCAGTTCTTC.

This clone has a single count. The V and J genes are TRBV27 and TRBJ1-4, with TRBD1 as a possible D gene (5 bases). The CDR3 is 15 residues long. The V and J ends lost 6 bases and 0 bases respectively, with 11 bases between them. Germline CDR1 reads MNHEY; CDR2 reads SMNVEV (reference sequence). CDR3 protein: CASRRGAATNEKLFF. CDR3 DNA sequence: TGTGCCAGCAGACGCGGGGCCGCAACTAATGAAAAACTGTTTTTT.

The chain links TRBV5-4 to TRBJ2-1; D unresolved. V lost 2 bases and J lost 10, with 10 bases in between. The CDR3 consists of 12 residues. Germline values: CDR1 SGHNT, CDR2 YYREEE (reference sequence). CDR3 sequence reads: CASSFGSYEQFF. The CDR3 DNA follows: TGTGCCAGCAGCTTCGGTTCCTACGAGCAGTTCTTC.

The V gene is TRBV6-5, the J gene TRBJ2-7; 8 bases match TRBD1. The CDR3 spans 15 residues. Germline V CDR1 and CDR2: MNHEY, SVGAGI. V lost 1 base to trimming and J lost 7 bases; unmatched junction nucleotides: 9. As DNA, the CDR3 is TGTGCCAGCAGTTACTTTGGGCCCACAGGGGGTGAGCAGTACTTC. It encodes CASSYFGPTGGEQYF.

The CDR3 reads CASSRSGQVTGELFF. CDR3 in DNA: TGTGCCAGCAGCAGATCGGGACAGGTAACCGGGGAGCTGTTTTTT. The chain has TRBV27 and TRBJ2-2; 8 nucleotides align to TRBD1. V trimming: 6 bases; J trimming: 5 bases; junction bases outside the gene matches: 8. This CDR3 comprises 15 residues. CDR1 and CDR2 (germline): MNHEY, SMNVEV (reference sequence).

The chain uses TRBV7-8 and TRBJ1-3; D uncertain. Germline V gives CDR1 SGHVS, CDR2 FQNEAQ. Trimming shortened V by 2 bases and J by 2 bases, and 13 bases separated the two germline ends. The CDR3 extends over 16 amino acids. This CDR3 reads CASSLNGVGAGNTIYF. Written as DNA, the CDR3 is TGTGCCAGCAGCTTAAACGGGGTTGGCGCTGGAAACACCATATATTTT.

The V and J genes are TRBV27 and TRBJ2-2; D is undetermined. This CDR3 contains 14 residues. Germline CDR1 and CDR2: MNHEY and SMNVEV (reference sequence). The V end lost 0 bases, the J end lost 7 bases, and 9 bases lay between the germline ends. Written as DNA, the CDR3 is TGTGCCAGCAGTTTATCGGAGTGGATCGGGGAGCTGTTTTTT. Translated, it gives CASSLSEWIGELFF.

The V call is TRBV19, the J call TRBJ1-2, with D tentatively TRBD1 (6 bases). There are 14 residues in the CDR3. Germline V lookup: CDR1 LNHDA, CDR2 SQIVND (reference sequence). The V end was cut by 7 bases, the J end by 0 bases, with 12 bases between. Here the CDR3 reads CASTPDRTNYGYTF. CDR3 sequence (DNA): TGTGCCAGTACCCCGGACAGAACTAACTATGGCTACACCTTC.

This clone has more than one count but fewer than ten. This rearrangement joins TRBV7-6 to TRBJ1-5; TRBD1 aligns across 8 bases. V was pared by 3 bases and J by 6 bases, with 1 base of the junction left unmatched. Germline V gene lookup returns CDR1 SGHVS and CDR2 FNYEAQ. This CDR3 contains 13 residues. This CDR3 is CASSLGTGQPQHF. The DNA for the CDR3 is TGTGCCAGCAGCTTGGGGACAGGTCAGCCCCAGCATTTT. The full variable domain, with the rest looked up from reference TRBV7-6 and TRBJ1-5, is GAGVSQSPRYKVTKRGQDVALRCDPISGHVSLYWYRQALGQGPEFLTYFNYEAQQDKSGLPNDRFSAERPEGSISTLTIQRTEQRDSAMYRCASSLGTGQPQHFGDGTRLSIL.

This sequence joins TRBV7-2 and TRBJ1-5; D is unclear. Per germline, CDR1 SGHTA and CDR2 FQGNSA. V lost 5 bases and J 0 bases, leaving 14 bases between the germline ends. The CDR3 is 16 residues long. CDR3 in DNA: TGTGCCAGCAGCGAGGCGGGATTCTATAGCAATCAGCCCCAGCATTTT. Protein: CASSEAGFYSNQPQHF. The whole variable domain, filled in from reference TRBV7-2 and TRBJ1-5, reads GAGVSQSPSNKVTEKGKDVELRCDPISGHTALYWYRQSLGQGLEFLIYFQGNSAPDKSGLPSDRFSAERTGGSVSTLTIQRTQQEDSAVYLCASSEAGFYSNQPQHFGDGTRLSIL.

V gene TRBV15 combines with J gene TRBJ2-2, with 7 bases identical to TRBD1. V gave up 1 base and J gave up 3 bases; unmatched junction bases: 5. Germline V gives CDR1 LNHNV, CDR2 YYDKDF (reference sequence). This CDR3 is built from 16 residues. The CDR3 region has the DNA TGTGCCACCAGCAGAGGAGGGACAGCCTACACCGGGGAGCTGTTTTTT. It translates to CATSRGGTAYTGELFF.

This clone came up once. The rearrangement links TRBV10-3 to TRBJ1-1; D unresolved. The CDR3 sequence is 13 residues long. Between the trimmed V and J ends, which lost 6 bases and 5 bases, there was a span of 13 bases. Germline V lookup: CDR1 ENHRY, CDR2 SYGVKD. CDR3 loop: CAIRREGVTEAFF. In DNA form, the CDR3 reads TGTGCCATCAGAAGAGAGGGAGTAACTGAAGCTTTCTTT.

This chain uses TRBV29-1 with TRBJ2-5, with D possibly matching TRBD2 (5 bases). This CDR3 spans 13 amino acids. CDR1 SQVTM and CDR2 ANQGSEA come from the germline V gene. V dropped 5 bases and J dropped 2 bases, with 12 bases sitting between them. CDR3 coding DNA: TGCAGCGTTAACCGGGATCTACAAGAGACCCAGTACTTC. Its translation is CSVNRDLQETQYF.

This chain joins TRBV9 and TRBJ1-4; 9 bases agree with TRBD1. The germline gives CDR1 SGDLS, CDR2 YYNGEE. CDR3 size: 15 residues. The J segment lost 5 bases and the V segment lost 3 bases, leaving 5 bases of the junction unmatched. CDR3 amino acids: CASSARQGGNEKLFF. Here the CDR3 DNA reads TGTGCCAGCAGCGCCAGACAGGGGGGAAATGAAAAACTGTTTTTT.

The table lists this clone with a few counts. The chain carries TRBV19 and TRBJ1-5, with D possibly being TRBD1 (6 bases). Germline lookup yields CDR1 LNHDA and CDR2 SQIVND (reference sequence). V was shortened by 2 bases and J by 4 bases, with 9 bases between the two germline ends. CDR3 length: 14 amino acids. The CDR3 loop reads CASSITTGNQPQHF. The DNA for the CDR3 is TGTGCCAGTAGTATAACTACAGGGAATCAGCCCCAGCATTTT.

The chain uses TRBV11-2 and TRBJ2-2; possible D gene TRBD2, 6 bases. V lost 5 bases to trimming and J lost 1 base, with 14 bases between them. Germline values: CDR1 SGHAT, CDR2 FQNNGV. CDR3 length: 16 residues. The DNA for the CDR3 is TGTGCCAGCAGCCAGTCCGGCGGGGTGAACACCGGGGAGCTGTTTTTT. Translation gives CASSQSGGVNTGELFF. Full variable domain (missing parts from reference TRBV11-2 and TRBJ2-2): EAGVAQSPRYKIIEKRQSVAFWCNPISGHATLYWYQQILGQGPKLLIQFQNNGVVDDSQLPKDRFSAERLKGVDSTLKIQPAKLEDSAVYLCASSQSGGVNTGELFFGEGSRLTVL.

The genes are TRBV15 and TRBJ2-1, with TRBD1 as a possible D gene (8 bases). Germline values: CDR1 LNHNV, CDR2 YYDKDF (reference sequence). This CDR3 has 16 residues. Trimming removed 1 base from V and 3 bases from J, with 13 bases in between. The CDR3: CATSRGTGRGYNEQFF. CDR3 in DNA: TGTGCCACCAGCAGAGGGACAGGGAGGGGCTACAATGAGCAGTTCTTC.

CDR3 amino acids: CASSLAVGQRGSYNEQFF. CDR3 sequence (DNA): TGCGCCAGCAGCTTGGCTGTCGGCCAGCGGGGTTCCTACAATGAGCAGTTCTTC. The chain links TRBV5-1 to TRBJ2-1; 7 positions match TRBD2. Trimming cost V 0 bases and J 1 base; bases outside gene matches: 10. CDR3 size: 18 residues. Germline assignment: CDR1 SGHRS and CDR2 YFSETQ.

This clone was picked up one time. The chain employs TRBV9 and TRBJ2-1; D is possibly TRBD2 (6 bases). The CDR3 loop spans 14 amino acids. Germline V CDR1 and CDR2: SGDLS, YYNGEE. V gave up 0 bases and J gave up 4 bases, with 8 bases separating them. This CDR3 reads CASSVGTNYNEQFF. CDR3 bases: TGTGCCAGCAGCGTAGGGACTAATTACAATGAGCAGTTCTTC.

A few counts support this clone. This chain uses TRBV10-2 with TRBJ2-7; TRBD2 is a possible D gene (5 bases). Germline assignment: CDR1 WSHSY and CDR2 SAAADI. The CDR3 is 16 amino acids. Trimming removed 5 bases from V and 3 bases from J, with 20 bases in between. The CDR3 bases are TGCGCCAGCAGTCCTCGGGGTGACGAGTATTTCTACGAGCAGTACTTC. It is translated as CASSPRGDEYFYEQYF.

The chain joins TRBV6-1 to TRBJ2-1; no clear D gene. Trimming shortened V by 0 bases and J by 8 bases, and 11 bases separated the two germline ends. The CDR3 is made up of 14 amino acids. Germline V lookup: CDR1 MNHNS, CDR2 SASEGT. CDR3 loop: CASSEAVVHYEQFF. CDR3 nucleotide sequence: TGTGCCAGCAGTGAAGCGGTAGTCCATTATGAGCAGTTCTTC.

The chain uses TRBV2 and TRBJ2-1; 9 positions match TRBD2. The CDR3 loop spans 15 amino acids. Unmatched junction bases numbered 13, after V lost 3 bases and J lost 13 bases. Germline values: CDR1 SNHLY, CDR2 FYNNEI. The CDR3 loop is CASSDLVPGLASQFF. DNA of the CDR3: TGTGCCAGCAGTGACTTGGTACCGGGACTAGCATCCCAGTTCTTC. The variable domain in full, completed from reference TRBV2 and TRBJ2-1, reads EPEVTQTPSHQVTQMGQEVILRCVPISNHLYFYWYRQILGQKVEFLVSFYNNEISEKSEIFDDQFSVERPDGSNFTLKIRSTKLEDSAMYFCASSDLVPGLASQFFGPGTRLTVL.

The J gene is TRBJ2-1, the V gene TRBV5-1, with 10 bases that match TRBD1. This CDR3 spans 16 amino acids. Looked up from germline, CDR1 is SGHRS and CDR2 is YFSETQ. Unmatched junction bases numbered 16, after V lost 5 bases and J lost 11 bases. The CDR3, as DNA: TGCGCCAGCAGTTTATCTGGACTGGGACAGGGGTCTCAGCAGTTCTTC. Protein product: CASSLSGLGQGSQQFF.

The chain joins TRBV19 to TRBJ1-1, with D possibly matching TRBD1 (5 bases). CDR1 LNHDA and CDR2 SQIVND come from the germline V gene (reference sequence). The CDR3 covers 15 residues. The ends were cut back, 3 bases at V and 0 bases at J, with 11 bases in the middle. The CDR3 loop is CASSIDSLLNTEAFF. CDR3 DNA: TGTGCCAGTAGTATCGACAGCCTATTGAACACTGAAGCTTTCTTT.

The table lists this clone with a few counts. The chain employs TRBV5-4 and TRBJ2-1; the D is unclear. Trimming left V 3 bases short and J 4 bases short, with 14 bases between. Germline-derived CDR1 and CDR2 are SGHNT and YYREEE (reference sequence). CDR3 length: 15 amino acids. The CDR3 protein is CASSSSPSNYNEQFF. The CDR3 DNA follows: TGTGCCAGCAGCTCGAGCCCTTCAAATTACAATGAGCAGTTCTTC.

V gene TRBV11-2 combines with J gene TRBJ1-1; 9 nucleotides align to TRBD1. V gave up 5 bases and J gave up 3 bases; unmatched junction bases: 4. The CDR3 consists of 14 residues. Looked up from germline, CDR1 is SGHAT and CDR2 is FQNNGV. DNA of the CDR3: TGTGCCAGCAGCCTACAGGGGGCGTACACTGAAGCTTTCTTT. Translating gives CASSLQGAYTEAFF.